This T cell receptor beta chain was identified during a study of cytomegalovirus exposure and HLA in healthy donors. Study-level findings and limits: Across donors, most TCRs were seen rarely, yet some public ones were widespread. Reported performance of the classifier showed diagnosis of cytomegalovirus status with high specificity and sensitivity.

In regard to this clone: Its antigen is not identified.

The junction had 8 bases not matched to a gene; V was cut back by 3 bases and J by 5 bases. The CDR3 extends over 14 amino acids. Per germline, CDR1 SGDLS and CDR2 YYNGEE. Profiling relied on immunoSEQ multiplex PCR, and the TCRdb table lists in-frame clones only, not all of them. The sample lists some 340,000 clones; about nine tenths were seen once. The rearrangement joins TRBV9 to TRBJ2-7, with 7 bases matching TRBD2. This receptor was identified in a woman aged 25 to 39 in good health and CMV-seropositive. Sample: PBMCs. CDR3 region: CASSESGTLDEQYF. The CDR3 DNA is TGTGCCAGCAGCGAGAGCGGGACTTTGGACGAGCAGTACTTC. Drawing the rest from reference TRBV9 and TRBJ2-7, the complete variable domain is DSGVTQTPKHLITATGQRVTLRCSPRSGDLSVYWYQQSLDQGLQFLIQYYNGEERAKGNILERFSAQQFPDLHSELNLSSLELGDSALYFCASSESGTLDEQYFGPGTRLTVT.